The rows below give T cell receptor beta chains drawn from one sample of a study of blood T cell repertoires in COVID-19. TCRdb's copy holds only in-frame clones and misses some; the assay was immunoSEQ multiplex PCR. The data show 140,000 to 150,000 clones, around 90% seen once. Sequencing was performed on peripheral blood. All receptors come from a woman aged 45-60 years with acute or convalescent COVID-19. CDR3s include the opening cysteine and the closing phenylalanine or tryptophan. Each record gives: V gene, clone size, J gene, D gene, CDR3 DNA, CDR3 protein. D genes are given only for firm matches. Size is stated for part of the rows, as once, few or many counts, or as a class when the clone is expanded.

v_call: TRBV27; clone_size: .; j_call: TRBJ1-5; d_call: TRBD1; cdr3_nt: TGTGCCAGCTCCCCCGGGACAGGGAATCAGCCCCAGCATTTT; cdr3_aa: CASSPGTGNQPQHF
v_call: TRBV18; clone_size: .; j_call: TRBJ1-5; d_call: TRBD1; cdr3_nt: TGTGCCAGCTCACCAGAACAGGGGCCAGGTCAGCCCCAGCATTTT; cdr3_aa: CASSPEQGPGQPQHF
v_call: TRBV28; clone_size: .; j_call: TRBJ2-7; d_call: .; cdr3_nt: TGTGCCAGCATACCCCCCTCGGGGAGATACGAGCAGTACTTC; cdr3_aa: CASIPPSGRYEQYF
v_call: TRBV7-2; clone_size: few; j_call: TRBJ2-7; d_call: .; cdr3_nt: TGTGCCAGCAGCTTTTGGGGCGGGACCTCCTACGAGCAGTACTTC; cdr3_aa: CASSFWGGTSYEQYF
v_call: TRBV3-1/TRBV3-2; clone_size: .; j_call: TRBJ2-7; d_call: TRBD2; cdr3_nt: TGTGCCAGCAGCCCGCCCGGGACTAGCGGCTACGAGCAGTACTTC; cdr3_aa: CASSPPGTSGYEQYF
v_call: TRBV18; clone_size: once; j_call: TRBJ1-5; d_call: .; cdr3_nt: TGTGCCAGCTCGCCCGACAGGAGCAATCAGCCCCAGCATTTT; cdr3_aa: CASSPDRSNQPQHF
v_call: TRBV7-9; clone_size: .; j_call: TRBJ2-3; d_call: TRBD2; cdr3_nt: TGTGCCAGCAGCTTCCCGGGAGGGGATACGCAGTATTTT; cdr3_aa: CASSFPGGDTQYF
v_call: TRBV5-1; clone_size: .; j_call: TRBJ2-7; d_call: TRBD2; cdr3_nt: TGCGCCAGCAGCGGGACTAGCGGGGCTAGCTCCTACGAGCAGTACTTC; cdr3_aa: CASSGTSGASSYEQYF
v_call: TRBV10-2; clone_size: .; j_call: TRBJ2-7; d_call: TRBD2; cdr3_nt: TGCGCCAGCAGGGTGGGACTAGCTGACTACGAGCAGTACTTC; cdr3_aa: CASRVGLADYEQYF
v_call: TRBV20-1; clone_size: .; j_call: TRBJ2-3; d_call: .; cdr3_nt: TGCAGTTTTAGCAGCACAGATACGCAGTATTTT; cdr3_aa: CSFSSTDTQYF
v_call: TRBV5-4; clone_size: once; j_call: TRBJ1-4; d_call: TRBD1; cdr3_nt: TGTGCCAGCAGCAGAGGGACAGTTAATGAAAAACTGTTTTTT; cdr3_aa: CASSRGTVNEKLFF
v_call: TRBV5-8; clone_size: .; j_call: TRBJ2-7; d_call: .; cdr3_nt: TGTGCCAGCAGCTTCGACGGAGCCTACGAGCAGTACTTC; cdr3_aa: CASSFDGAYEQYF
v_call: TRBV4-2; clone_size: few; j_call: TRBJ1-5; d_call: TRBD1; cdr3_nt: TGTGCCAGCAGCCCGTGGGACAGGGGGGAGCAGCCCCAGCATTTT; cdr3_aa: CASSPWDRGEQPQHF
v_call: TRBV19; clone_size: .; j_call: TRBJ1-5; d_call: .; cdr3_nt: TGTGCCAGTAGCGGGAATCAGCCCCAGCATTTT; cdr3_aa: CASSGNQPQHF
v_call: TRBV2; clone_size: .; j_call: TRBJ1-2; d_call: .; cdr3_nt: TGTGCCAGCAGTGTAAGGGGTACTACTAACTATGACTACACCTTC; cdr3_aa: CASSVRGTTNYDYTF
v_call: TRBV15; clone_size: .; j_call: TRBJ1-1; d_call: .; cdr3_nt: TGTGCCACCAGCAGGCAGGGTACCATGAACACTGAAGCTTTCTTT; cdr3_aa: CATSRQGTMNTEAFF
v_call: TRBV6-4; clone_size: .; j_call: TRBJ1-2; d_call: .; cdr3_nt: TGTGCCAGCAGTGACACGTACAGGGATTCGCGCTATGGCTACACCTTC; cdr3_aa: CASSDTYRDSRYGYTF
v_call: TRBV18; clone_size: .; j_call: TRBJ2-7; d_call: .; cdr3_nt: TGTGCCAGCTCACCACCGGGAGTCTACGAGCAGTACTTC; cdr3_aa: CASSPPGVYEQYF
v_call: TRBV6-5; clone_size: few; j_call: TRBJ1-1; d_call: TRBD1; cdr3_nt: TGTGCCAGCAGCGAGGACAGGGGCGACACTGAAGCTTTCTTT; cdr3_aa: CASSEDRGDTEAFF
v_call: TRBV7-3; clone_size: .; j_call: TRBJ2-2; d_call: .; cdr3_nt: TGTGCCAGCCGACGGGAGAACACCGGGGAGCTGTTTTTT; cdr3_aa: CASRRENTGELFF
v_call: TRBV3-1/TRBV3-2; clone_size: once; j_call: TRBJ2-1; d_call: .; cdr3_nt: TGTGCCAGCAGCCAAGATACAGGGTTCTACAATGAGCAGTTCTTC; cdr3_aa: CASSQDTGFYNEQFF
v_call: TRBV9; clone_size: .; j_call: TRBJ1-2; d_call: .; cdr3_nt: TGTGCCAGCAGCTACCTCGGGGGGCCAAACACCTTC; cdr3_aa: CASSYLGGPNTF
v_call: TRBV7-2; clone_size: few; j_call: TRBJ2-3; d_call: .; cdr3_nt: TGTGCCAGCAGCTTAGAAGGGAGGAGTAGTGGGGTCGCAGATACGCAGTATTTT; cdr3_aa: CASSLEGRSSGVADTQYF
v_call: TRBV7-2; clone_size: .; j_call: TRBJ2-1; d_call: TRBD1; cdr3_nt: TGTGCCAGCAGCTTAGAGGTTGGGACAGGGACCTACAATGAGCAGTTCTTC; cdr3_aa: CASSLEVGTGTYNEQFF
v_call: TRBV5-1; clone_size: .; j_call: TRBJ1-4; d_call: TRBD1; cdr3_nt: TGCGCCAGCAGCTCGACAGGGGGCGGCGAAAAACTGTTTTTT; cdr3_aa: CASSSTGGGEKLFF
v_call: TRBV3-1/TRBV3-2; clone_size: .; j_call: TRBJ1-4; d_call: .; cdr3_nt: TGTGCCAGCAGTCCGAAGCGGGGGCGGAATGAAAAACTGTTTTTT; cdr3_aa: CASSPKRGRNEKLFF
v_call: TRBV27; clone_size: .; j_call: TRBJ1-2; d_call: TRBD1; cdr3_nt: TGTGCCAGCAGTCCGAAAGGGACAGCTTATGGCTGCACCTTC; cdr3_aa: CASSPKGTAYGCTF
v_call: TRBV5-1; clone_size: few; j_call: TRBJ1-2; d_call: .; cdr3_nt: TGCGCCAGCAGCTTGGGCTCGGACTATGGCTACACCTTC; cdr3_aa: CASSLGSDYGYTF
v_call: TRBV19; clone_size: .; j_call: TRBJ1-1; d_call: TRBD1; cdr3_nt: TGTGCCAGTAGTCCCTGGACAGGGCAGACTGAAGCTTTCTTT; cdr3_aa: CASSPWTGQTEAFF
v_call: TRBV5-8; clone_size: .; j_call: TRBJ2-1; d_call: .; cdr3_nt: TGTGCCTACAGGGCGCTAAACTACAATGAGCAGTTCTTC; cdr3_aa: CAYRALNYNEQFF
v_call: TRBV6-2/TRBV6-3; clone_size: once; j_call: TRBJ2-2; d_call: TRBD2; cdr3_nt: TGTGCCAGCAGTTCGCCGCGACTAGCGGGAGGTGGGACCGGGGAGCTGTTTTTT; cdr3_aa: CASSSPRLAGGGTGELFF
v_call: TRBV28; clone_size: .; j_call: TRBJ2-7; d_call: TRBD1; cdr3_nt: TGTGCCAGCGGTTTAGGACAGGGGGTGGGGGAGCAGTACTTC; cdr3_aa: CASGLGQGVGEQYF
v_call: TRBV30; clone_size: .; j_call: TRBJ1-5; d_call: .; cdr3_nt: TGTGCCTGGAGTGGGACAGTTAATCAGCCCCAGCATTTT; cdr3_aa: CAWSGTVNQPQHF
v_call: TRBV18; clone_size: .; j_call: TRBJ2-7; d_call: .; cdr3_nt: TGTGCCAGCTCGCCTATGTCGTCCTACGAGCAGTACTTC; cdr3_aa: CASSPMSSYEQYF
v_call: TRBV12-3/TRBV12-4; clone_size: .; j_call: TRBJ1-2; d_call: TRBD1; cdr3_nt: TGTGCCAGCAACGGACAGGGGGTTGGCTACACCTTC; cdr3_aa: CASNGQGVGYTF
v_call: TRBV6-6; clone_size: .; j_call: TRBJ1-2; d_call: TRBD1; cdr3_nt: TGTGCCAGCAGCAGGACAGGTCTGGTCTATGGCTACACCTTC; cdr3_aa: CASSRTGLVYGYTF
v_call: TRBV18; clone_size: once; j_call: TRBJ1-5; d_call: .; cdr3_nt: TGTGCCAGCTCACCTCAGGGAGGACAGCCCCAGCATTTT; cdr3_aa: CASSPQGGQPQHF
v_call: TRBV29-1; clone_size: .; j_call: TRBJ2-1; d_call: TRBD2; cdr3_nt: TGCAGCGTTATTACTAGCGGATACAATGAGCAGTTCTTC; cdr3_aa: CSVITSGYNEQFF
v_call: TRBV4-1; clone_size: .; j_call: TRBJ1-2; d_call: TRBD1; cdr3_nt: TGCGCCAGCAGCTCAGGGGGCCGGGGCTACACCTTC; cdr3_aa: CASSSGGRGYTF
v_call: TRBV6-5; clone_size: .; j_call: TRBJ1-1; d_call: .; cdr3_nt: TGTGCCACCCGAAGGGGGAACACTGAAGCTTTCTTT; cdr3_aa: CATRRGNTEAFF
v_call: TRBV29-1; clone_size: .; j_call: TRBJ2-1; d_call: TRBD2; cdr3_nt: TGCAGCGTTGAAGGGGGGGAGGGCGGAGCCTACAATGAGCAGTTCTTC; cdr3_aa: CSVEGGEGGAYNEQFF
v_call: TRBV24-1; clone_size: .; j_call: TRBJ1-2; d_call: .; cdr3_nt: TGTGCCACCAGTGAAGGTCAGGGCTATGGCTACACCTTC; cdr3_aa: CATSEGQGYGYTF
v_call: TRBV6-5; clone_size: .; j_call: TRBJ2-7; d_call: TRBD2; cdr3_nt: TGTGCCTCTCAGGGACTAGACTACGAGCAGTACTTC; cdr3_aa: CASQGLDYEQYF
v_call: TRBV25-1; clone_size: few; j_call: TRBJ1-5; d_call: .; cdr3_nt: TGTGCCAGCAGTGAATCCGGGCGGACGGGGAGTCAGCCCCAGCATTTT; cdr3_aa: CASSESGRTGSQPQHF